This is a list of T cell receptor beta chains from one sample in a study of beta chain features in type 1 diabetes. This table comes from immunoSEQ multiplex PCR, and its TCRdb copy is limited to in-frame clones, with some not included. This sample carries fewer than 900,000 clones, 15% to 20% of them seen once, and the ten largest clones take around 0.02%. Sequencing was performed on naive CD4+ T cells from blood. The receptors come from a young woman in good health. The CDR3 runs from the conserved cysteine through the conserved F or W. A D gene is named only where the DNA matches it firmly. Only some rows state a clone size, as once, few, many or a class for expanded clones.

j_call: TRBJ2-7
v_call: TRBV2
d_call: TRBD1
clone_size: few
cdr3_nt: TGTGCCATAAGCCGGGACAGGGAGGCCGAGCAGTACTTC
cdr3_aa: CAISRDREAEQYF

j_call: TRBJ2-5
v_call: TRBV6-5
d_call: TRBD2
clone_size: NA
cdr3_nt: TGTGCCAGCAGTTCCAGCGGGAGGGGACAGACCCAGTACTTC
cdr3_aa: CASSSSGRGQTQYF

j_call: TRBJ2-3
v_call: TRBV10-2
d_call: NA
clone_size: NA
cdr3_nt: TGCGCCAGCAGTGAGTCACTAGTTCTCGATACGCAGTATTTT
cdr3_aa: CASSESLVLDTQYF

j_call: TRBJ2-3
v_call: TRBV10-1
d_call: NA
clone_size: NA
cdr3_nt: TGCGCCAGCAGTGACGGGCCGTTAACAGATACGCAGTATTTT
cdr3_aa: CASSDGPLTDTQYF

j_call: TRBJ2-6
v_call: TRBV7-3
d_call: NA
clone_size: few
cdr3_nt: TGTGCCAGCAGCTTAGGCAGGGCTGGGGCCAACGTCCTGACTTTC
cdr3_aa: CASSLGRAGANVLTF

j_call: TRBJ1-1
v_call: TRBV29-1
d_call: TRBD1
clone_size: NA
cdr3_nt: TGCAGCGTTCGAGGACAGGGGAACACTGAAGCTTTCTTT
cdr3_aa: CSVRGQGNTEAFF

j_call: TRBJ2-1
v_call: TRBV9
d_call: NA
clone_size: few
cdr3_nt: TGTGCCAGCAGCGTCAGACCGGGACCGGACAATGAGCAGTTCTTC
cdr3_aa: CASSVRPGPDNEQFF

j_call: TRBJ2-1
v_call: TRBV27
d_call: TRBD2
clone_size: NA
cdr3_nt: TGTGCCAGCAGTCCCCCCCGTGGGCTAGCGGACAACTACAATGAGCAGTTCTTC
cdr3_aa: CASSPPRGLADNYNEQFF

j_call: TRBJ1-1
v_call: TRBV11-2
d_call: NA
clone_size: NA
cdr3_nt: TGTGCCAGCAGCTCCGATCGGAACACTGAAGCTTTCTTT
cdr3_aa: CASSSDRNTEAFF

j_call: TRBJ1-6
v_call: TRBV15
d_call: NA
clone_size: NA
cdr3_nt: TGTGCCACCAGCAGAGGGAGAAGCGAGAGGAGAAATTCACCCCTCCACTTT
cdr3_aa: CATSRGRSERRNSPLHF

j_call: TRBJ2-1
v_call: TRBV10-3
d_call: TRBD2
clone_size: few
cdr3_nt: TGTGCCATCAGTGGAAGCGGGAGGGCCCTCAATGAGCAGTTCTTC
cdr3_aa: CAISGSGRALNEQFF

j_call: TRBJ2-1
v_call: TRBV4-3
d_call: NA
clone_size: few
cdr3_nt: TGCGCCAGCAGCCAAGCCCCGCCGGTGACACCGCAGTTCTTC
cdr3_aa: CASSQAPPVTPQFF

j_call: TRBJ2-1
v_call: TRBV7-3
d_call: TRBD2
clone_size: few
cdr3_nt: TGTGCCAGCAGCTTAACCCCCACTAGCGTAAACAATGAGCAGTTCTTC
cdr3_aa: CASSLTPTSVNNEQFF

j_call: TRBJ2-3
v_call: TRBV7-9
d_call: NA
clone_size: NA
cdr3_nt: TGTGCCAGCAGCTTAGTGGGTAGGGACACAGATACGCAGTATTTT
cdr3_aa: CASSLVGRDTDTQYF

j_call: TRBJ1-2
v_call: TRBV5-6
d_call: TRBD1
clone_size: NA
cdr3_nt: TGTGCCAGCAGCAGGGGACAGGGGGCTGGAGGCTACACCTTC
cdr3_aa: CASSRGQGAGGYTF

j_call: TRBJ2-3
v_call: TRBV27
d_call: TRBD2
clone_size: few
cdr3_nt: TGTGCCAGCAGTTCGACTAGCGGGATCACAGATACGCAGTATTTT
cdr3_aa: CASSSTSGITDTQYF

j_call: TRBJ2-1
v_call: TRBV27
d_call: TRBD2
clone_size: few
cdr3_nt: TGTGCCAGCAGTTTCGCTGGGTTAGCGGGAGATGAGCAGTTCTTC
cdr3_aa: CASSFAGLAGDEQFF

j_call: TRBJ2-5
v_call: TRBV5-1
d_call: NA
clone_size: NA
cdr3_nt: TGCGCCAGCAGCACCCGGACAGATTCGGAGACCCAGTACTTC
cdr3_aa: CASSTRTDSETQYF

j_call: TRBJ2-3
v_call: TRBV7-2
d_call: TRBD2
clone_size: few
cdr3_nt: TGTGCCAGCAGCTTAGATCGTAGGGCGGGAGGTCCGCAGTATTTT
cdr3_aa: CASSLDRRAGGPQYF

j_call: TRBJ1-5
v_call: TRBV6-5
d_call: NA
clone_size: NA
cdr3_nt: TGTGCCAGCAACACACAGGCTAGCAATCAGCCCCAGCATTTT
cdr3_aa: CASNTQASNQPQHF

j_call: TRBJ2-1
v_call: TRBV14
d_call: NA
clone_size: few
cdr3_nt: TGTGCCAGCAGCCAAGAAAGATACTCCTACAATGAGCAGTTCTTC
cdr3_aa: CASSQERYSYNEQFF

j_call: TRBJ1-1
v_call: TRBV4-2
d_call: NA
clone_size: NA
cdr3_nt: TGTGCCAGCAGCCAAGTCTCATTGTTGGACACTGAAGCTTTCTTT
cdr3_aa: CASSQVSLLDTEAFF

j_call: TRBJ1-1
v_call: TRBV28
d_call: NA
clone_size: few
cdr3_nt: TGTGCCAGCAGTTTACCTCTAAAGGTTGAAGCTTTCTTT
cdr3_aa: CASSLPLKVEAFF

j_call: TRBJ2-1
v_call: TRBV4-3
d_call: NA
clone_size: NA
cdr3_nt: TGCGCCAGCAGCCAAGGGTTTAGTGCAGGGTCAATAACCCAGCATGAGCAGTTCTTC
cdr3_aa: CASSQGFSAGSITQHEQFF